A selection of T cell receptor beta chains follows, all from one sample in a study of low-dose radiotherapy and immunotherapy resistance in tumors. MiXCR, run by TCRdb on the reads, gives a single entry per CDR3 protein. The sample records 50,000 or so distinct CDR3 sequences, around a quarter being singletons. Here the sequenced sample was PBMCs, taken after low-dose radiotherapy plus immunotherapy. The receptors shown here come from a male donor with prostate cancer. CDR3s leave out the opening cysteine and the closing phenylalanine or tryptophan. Only part of the rows carry a size: once, few, many, or a class if the clone is expanded.

size | V | CDR3
many | TRBV10-3 | ATASPRRDNEQF
many | TRBV3-1 | ASSQTGLRTEAF
many | TRBV20-1 | SARPGLAGETYEQY
many | TRBV6-1 | ASEARGDAREEAF
. | TRBV11-2 | ASSLGAAGTEAF
. | TRBV5-1 | ASSLTGGSGNTIY
many | TRBV7-2 | ASSLESTLNTEAF
many | TRBV5-1 | ASSGLAGGPSSYNEQF
many | TRBV23-1 | ASSHLRTRGPSYEQY
few | TRBV9 | ASSASRGSAEQY
few | TRBV6-8 | ASKGMYGYT
many | TRBV19 | ASSHSGWGEYEQY
many | TRBV3-1 | ASSSTANTGELF
. | TRBV18 | ASSRNGRGDHEQY
. | TRBV6-2/TRBV6-3 | ASMDTGVSNQPQH
many | TRBV7-2 | ASSPARNPRTPGSCF
many | TRBV5-4 | ASSLVRGAGTGELF
. | TRBV5-1 | ASSWGGGASDTQY
many | TRBV6-4 | ASSQTGFGANVLT
many | TRBV5-1 | ASSFASGSLGNEQF
many | TRBV7-7 | ASSRTSGGATDTQY
many | TRBV4-1 | ASSQVGSRGHQAF
once | TRBV20-1 | SAILPWMGEQY
few | TRBV29-1 | SVVGTGMFGYT
. | TRBV5-1 | ASSYNGQGATEAF
many | TRBV5-6 | ASSLASGGQF
many | TRBV7-3 | ASSLSVAPAGGHNEQF
many | TRBV23-1 | ASSQSSAGPYEQY
many | TRBV19 | ASSARDRSNQPQH
once | TRBV5-1 | ASSSEGGPYEQY
many | TRBV29-1 | SVEGTGDFQETQY
many | TRBV7-9 | ASNSGTGGYEQY
many | TRBV3-1 | ASKPTVGTEAF
many | TRBV3-1 | ASSQSGGPSNTGELF
many | TRBV10-3 | AISGTSGATSTDTQY
many | TRBV5-4 | ASTASPGEKLF
many | TRBV28 | ASYGWQGTISYEQY
medium-sized | TRBV6-5 | ASSYMPGTEAF
many | TRBV10-3 | AIRGPAGGRDTQY
many | TRBV28 | ASGWGYEQY
once | TRBV9 | AISVSPADYEQY
many | TRBV19 | ASSMVSFSGYT
many | TRBV6-2/TRBV6-3 | ASRRQGPITGELF
many | TRBV5-4 | ASSDGLGLRGTDTQY
. | TRBV24-1 | ATSGTGGQYEQY
. | TRBV6-6 | ASSDWTGTLDTDTQY
many | TRBV4-1 | ASSQDIGQPQH
. | TRBV28 | ASSWTAGDEKLF
. | TRBV13 | ASSELARGFEKLF
many | TRBV19 | ASRPRDRNYEQY